The clone carrying this TCR beta chain was detected only a few times. Data came from immunoSEQ multiplex PCR; TCRdb stores just in-frame clones and leaves some out. This table holds about 86,000 clones, approximately 80% found once. This sample is part of a study of radiation and T cells in renal cell carcinoma. The time point: blood 4 weeks post-SBRT, at nephrectomy. The treatment is: 15 Gy SBRT to primary tumor, nephrectomy 4 weeks later. V lost 5 bases, J lost 4 bases, and 14 bases lay in between. This CDR3 has 14 residues. Per the germline V gene, CDR1 is LNHDA and CDR2 is SQIVND (reference sequence).

The sample was blood, taken from a patient whose treatment included radiotherapy and nephrectomy. The receptor comes from a man aged 45-65 years with renal cell carcinoma. The V gene is TRBV19, the J gene TRBJ1-1; D not certain. The CDR3 DNA follows: TGTGCCAGTAGTGAATTTGGAACGGTCACTGAAGCTTTCTTT. Protein product: CASSEFGTVTEAFF.